The clone carrying this T cell receptor (beta chain) has a single count. Antigen unknown. The record originates from a study of T cell responses to AZD1222 COVID-19 vaccine. Study-level points and caveats: Spike as a whole was targeted by vaccine-associated CD4 TCRs, dominant at 160-218 and 743-854. The sample set comprised mostly white British donors with more females, and clonal diversity was possibly underestimated.

Sequenced by immunoSEQ multiplex PCR; TCRdb stores in-frame clones only, minus some. The table records roughly 120,000 clones, approximately 90% of them present only once. This CDR3 comprises 14 residues. The V and J ends lost 8 bases and 4 bases respectively, with 15 bases between them. The germline gives CDR1 WNHNN, CDR2 SYGVQD (reference sequence). The receptor was derived from an adult in good health. The sample consisted of peripheral blood, taken on day 0 of AZD1222 vaccination. This sequence joins TRBV10-1 and TRBJ1-5; a possible D gene is TRBD1 (6 bases). The CDR3 DNA sequence: TGCGCCAGCGCTGGGGACACCGATAATCAGCCCCAGCATTTT. It encodes CASAGDTDNQPQHF.